The rows below give T cell receptor beta chains drawn from one sample of a study of cytomegalovirus exposure and HLA in healthy donors. Using immunoSEQ multiplex PCR, the repertoire was profiled, and TCRdb retains in-frame clones only, with some absent. Among approximately 73,000 clones, over 70% were seen once, and the ten largest hold about 22%. Sequencing used PBMCs. The receptors here all came from a woman in her forties in good health and CMV-seropositive. Both conserved end residues are part of each CDR3. Each record gives: D gene, J gene, clone size, V gene, CDR3 DNA, CDR3 protein. A D gene is named only where the DNA matches it firmly. Only some rows state a clone size, as once, few, many or a class for expanded clones.

>NA|TRBJ1-3|NA|TRBV7-2
TGTGCCAGCAGCCCTAGAAACACCATATATTTT
CASSPRNTIYF
>TRBD1|TRBJ1-1|NA|TRBV30
TGTGCCTGGAAGGACAGGGCGGGCACTGAAGCTTCCTTT
CAWKDRAGTEASF
>NA|TRBJ2-7|NA|TRBV7-2
TGTGCCAGCAGCTTATCCGGGACCTACGAGCAGTACTTC
CASSLSGTYEQYF
>TRBD2|TRBJ2-1|NA|TRBV4-2
TGTGCCAGCAGCCAAGAGGCTAGCGGTTACAATGAGCAGTTCTTC
CASSQEASGYNEQFF
>TRBD1|TRBJ1-2|few|TRBV28
TGTGCCAGCAGTCCCGGGACAGACCCCTATTCTTCTAACTATGGCTACACCTTC
CASSPGTDPYSSNYGYTF
>TRBD1|TRBJ1-1|NA|TRBV5-8
TGTGCCAGCAACCGATGGGACAGGGGGAGAAACACTGAAGCTTTCTTT
CASNRWDRGRNTEAFF
>NA|TRBJ2-1|NA|TRBV27
TGTGCCAGCAGTTTATCGTGGCAGACAGGCCAATTATACAATGAGCAGTTCTTC
CASSLSWQTGQLYNEQFF
>TRBD1|TRBJ2-2|once|TRBV2
TGTGTTTCGAAACAGGGGGCCGGGGAGCTGTTTTTT
CVSKQGAGELFF
>TRBD2|TRBJ2-7|NA|TRBV7-8
TGTGCCAGCAGCCCTTCAGCTGCGGGGGGTTCCTACGAGCAGTACTTC
CASSPSAAGGSYEQYF
>TRBD2|TRBJ2-1|NA|TRBV4-1
TGCGCCAGCAGCCAAGCTCCTAGCGGGAGGGGCAATGAGCAGTTCTTC
CASSQAPSGRGNEQFF
>NA|TRBJ1-2|NA|TRBV9
TGTGCCAGCAGCGTAACCGCTTCAGGGGACTATGGCTACACCTTC
CASSVTASGDYGYTF
>TRBD2|TRBJ2-7|NA|TRBV6-6
TGTGCCAGCAGCCGACTAGCGGGAGGGGGCGAGCAGTACTTC
CASSRLAGGGEQYF
>NA|TRBJ1-4|NA|TRBV6-6
TGTGCCAGCAGTCATCCAACAGAGAATAATGAAAAACTGTTTTTT
CASSHPTENNEKLFF
>NA|TRBJ2-3|NA|TRBV2
TGTGCCAGCAGGCGACAGGTCTCGAGTACAGATACGCAGTATTTT
CASRRQVSSTDTQYF
>TRBD2|TRBJ2-3|NA|TRBV2
TGTGCCAGCACCTTAATCGGGACTAGCGGAGGCACAGATACGCAGTATTTT
CASTLIGTSGGTDTQYF
>TRBD1|TRBJ2-7|NA|TRBV7-9
TGTGCCAGCAGCTTGCCTGCCGGGACAGCTTCCTACGAGCAGTACTTC
CASSLPAGTASYEQYF
>NA|TRBJ2-1|NA|TRBV6-5
TGTGCCAGCAGACGAACCGGGAATGCTTGGCAGTTCTTC
CASRRTGNAWQFF
>NA|TRBJ2-2|NA|TRBV5-8
TGTGCCAGCTTCAAAACCAGGGGCGGGGAGCTGTTTTTT
CASFKTRGGELFF
>NA|TRBJ2-7|NA|TRBV5-6
TGTGCCAGCAGCTTGGGACAGACGACCCCATACGAGCAGTACTTC
CASSLGQTTPYEQYF
>NA|TRBJ1-3|NA|TRBV28
TGTGCCAGCAGTTCCCCAAGGGGCACTGGAAACACCATATATTTT
CASSSPRGTGNTIYF
>NA|TRBJ1-1|NA|TRBV30
TGTGCCTGGAGTGGCTCACAGAGGGTGGGTGAAGCTTTCTTT
CAWSGSQRVGEAFF
>NA|TRBJ1-5|NA|TRBV6-1
TGTGCCAGCAGTGTGGCAGGGTTCGATCAGCCCCAGCATTTT
CASSVAGFDQPQHF
>NA|TRBJ1-2|NA|TRBV5-1
TGCGCCAGCAGCTTAGACAGCAACTATGGCTACACCTTC
CASSLDSNYGYTF
>NA|TRBJ2-2|once|TRBV7-8
TGTGCCAGCAGCTTAGCCAGGTCGAACACCGGGGAGCTGTTTTTT
CASSLARSNTGELFF
>TRBD1|TRBJ1-5|NA|TRBV6-5
TGTGCCAGCAGCCGTGGGACAGGGGAAGGTCAGCCCCAGCATTTT
CASSRGTGEGQPQHF